This T cell receptor (beta chain) was recorded in a study of blood T cell repertoires in COVID-19. About the research overall: The origin of the acute and convalescent COVID-19 samples was the United States, Italy and Spain.

As handled by the study authors: Amplification with reference gene primers provided the estimates of nucleated cell counts. Using immunoSEQ multiplex PCR, the repertoire was profiled, and TCRdb retains in-frame clones only, with some absent. The DNA was the basis for D and trimming; V, J and clone size are from that table. Altogether 200,000 to 250,000 clones are present, 85% to 90% being singletons, with the ten largest covering about 4.5%. Germline assignment: CDR1 KGHDR and CDR2 SFDVKD. The CDR3 has 13 residues. Trimming left V 1 base short and J 7 bases short, with 8 bases between. The chain uses TRBV24-1 and TRBJ2-3; perhaps TRBD2 as D (5 bases). The sample consisted of peripheral blood. The sequence was obtained from a man aged 45-60 years with acute or convalescent COVID-19. CDR3 DNA sequence: TGTGCCACCAGTGATTTTCGGGAAAATACGCAGTATTTT. Amino acid sequence: CATSDFRENTQYF.